This T cell receptor beta chain came from a study of spatial heterogeneity in lung cancer. Study outcomes and limitations: Within tumors, counts of expanded alpha and beta TCRs tracked tumor mutation counts.

This clonotype has a count of ten or more. Its antigen is unknown. Indicated time point: sample taken at primary tumor resection. TCRdb itself ran the 5' RACE reads through MiXCR, one entry per CDR3 protein. The sample includes some 9,400 distinct CDR3 sequences, about 2.9% of them seen just once. V lost 0 bases to trimming and J lost 3 bases, with 14 bases between them. From germline, CDR1 is MGHRA and CDR2 YSYEKL. This CDR3 is 16 amino acids long. The TCR was taken from a male donor with early-stage non-small cell lung cancer. The material sequenced was lung tumor tissue, taken at surgery. The chain couples TRBV4-1 to TRBJ1-2; D might be TRBD1 (5 bases). CDR3 nucleotides: TGCGCCAGCAGCCAAGACCCCTCAGGGACCCACTATGGCTACACCTTC. Encoded protein: CASSQDPSGTHYGYTF.